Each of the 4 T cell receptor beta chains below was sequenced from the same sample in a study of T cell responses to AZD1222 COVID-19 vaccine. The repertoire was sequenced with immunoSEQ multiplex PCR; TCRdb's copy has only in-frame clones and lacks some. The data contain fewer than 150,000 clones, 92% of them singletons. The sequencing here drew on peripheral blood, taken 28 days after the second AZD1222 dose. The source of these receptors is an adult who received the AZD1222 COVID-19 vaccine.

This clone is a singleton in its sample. The CDR3 DNA is TGTGCCAGTAGTGGGGGACGCGGCGGCAGACCCTCCTATGGCTACACCTTC. The encoded protein is CASSGGRGGRPSYGYTF. V gene TRBV19 combines with J gene TRBJ1-2; weak D call: TRBD1 (5 bases). Germline CDR1 is LNHDA and CDR2 is SQIVND (reference sequence). Trimming left V 5 bases short and J 4 bases short, with 23 bases between. The CDR3 is made up of 17 amino acids.

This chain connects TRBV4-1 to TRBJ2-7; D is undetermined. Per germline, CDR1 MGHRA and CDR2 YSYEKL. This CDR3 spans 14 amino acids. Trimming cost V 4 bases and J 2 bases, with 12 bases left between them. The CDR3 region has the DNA TGCGCCAGCAGCCTTCAAAAGGATGCCTACGAGCAGTACTTC. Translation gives CASSLQKDAYEQYF.

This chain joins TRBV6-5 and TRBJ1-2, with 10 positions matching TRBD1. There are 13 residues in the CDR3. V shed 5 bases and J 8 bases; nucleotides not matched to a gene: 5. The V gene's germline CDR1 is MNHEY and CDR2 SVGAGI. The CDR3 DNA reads TGTGCCAGCAGTATGGGACAGGGGAGAGGCTACACCTTC. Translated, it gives CASSMGQGRGYTF.

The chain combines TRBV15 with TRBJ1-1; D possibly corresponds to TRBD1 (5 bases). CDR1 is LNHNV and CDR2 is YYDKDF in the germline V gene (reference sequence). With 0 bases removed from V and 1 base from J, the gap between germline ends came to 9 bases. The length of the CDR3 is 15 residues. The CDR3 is CATSRDITGNTEAFF. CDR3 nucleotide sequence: TGTGCCACCAGCAGAGATATCACAGGGAACACTGAAGCTTTCTTT.